This T cell receptor (beta chain) was identified in a study of shared clonotypes between healthy human individuals. This clone was seen a single time. The antigen remains undetermined. The junction had 12 bases not matched to a gene; V was cut back by 5 bases and J by 4 bases. Germline assignment: CDR1 LNHDA and CDR2 SQIVND (reference sequence). The CDR3 sequence is 18 residues long. Study observations and caveats: Clonotype sharing among donors was thought likely to change with sequencing depth.

Repertoires were generated with immunoSEQ multiplex PCR, while TCRdb's copy carries only in-frame clones and drops some. There are a few million clones in the sample; approximately 95% occur only once, and about 0.41% lies in the top ten. The clonotype originates from a young man in good health. Some clones in this sample may be carry-over from other donors' samples. This chain uses TRBV19 with TRBJ1-3; 12 bases fit TRBD1. Input material: naive CD4+ T cells from PBMCs. Sample subset: CD45RA+ positively selected. CDR3 bases: TGTGCCAGTAGTGCACACCTCGGGACAGGGGGCTTCGGAAACACCATATATTTT. Protein product: CASSAHLGTGGFGNTIYF.